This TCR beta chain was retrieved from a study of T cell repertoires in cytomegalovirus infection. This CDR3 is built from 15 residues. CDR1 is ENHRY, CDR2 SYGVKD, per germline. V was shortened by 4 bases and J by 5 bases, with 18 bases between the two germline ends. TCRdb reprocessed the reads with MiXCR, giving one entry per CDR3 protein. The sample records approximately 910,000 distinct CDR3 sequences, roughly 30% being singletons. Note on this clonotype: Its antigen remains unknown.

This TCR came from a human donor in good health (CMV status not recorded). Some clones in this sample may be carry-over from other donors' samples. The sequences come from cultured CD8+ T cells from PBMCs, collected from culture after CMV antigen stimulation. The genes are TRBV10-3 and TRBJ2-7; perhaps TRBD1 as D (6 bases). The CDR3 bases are TGTGCCATCAGTGGGTCACAGGGCCGAGGAAACGAGCAGTACTTC. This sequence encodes CAISGSQGRGNEQYF.